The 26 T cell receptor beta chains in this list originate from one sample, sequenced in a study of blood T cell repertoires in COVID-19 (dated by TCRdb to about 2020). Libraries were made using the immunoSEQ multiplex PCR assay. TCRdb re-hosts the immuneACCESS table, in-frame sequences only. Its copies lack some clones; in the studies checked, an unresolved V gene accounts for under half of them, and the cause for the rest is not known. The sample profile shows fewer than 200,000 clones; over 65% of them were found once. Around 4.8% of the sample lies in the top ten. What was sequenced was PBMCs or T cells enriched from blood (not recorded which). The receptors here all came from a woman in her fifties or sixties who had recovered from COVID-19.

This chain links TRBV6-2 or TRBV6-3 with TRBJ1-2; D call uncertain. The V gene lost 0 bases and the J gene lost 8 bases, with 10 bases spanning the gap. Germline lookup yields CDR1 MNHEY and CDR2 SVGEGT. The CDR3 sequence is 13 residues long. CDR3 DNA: TGTGCCAGCAGTTACTCTCGGGATCGAGGCTACACCTTC. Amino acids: CASSYSRDRGYTF.

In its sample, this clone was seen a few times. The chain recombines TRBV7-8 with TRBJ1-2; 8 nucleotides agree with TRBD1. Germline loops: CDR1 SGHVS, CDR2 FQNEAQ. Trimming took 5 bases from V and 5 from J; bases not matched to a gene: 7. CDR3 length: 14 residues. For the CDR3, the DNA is TGTGCCAGCAGCCCCGGGACAGGAGATTATGGCTACACCTTC. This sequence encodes CASSPGTGDYGYTF.

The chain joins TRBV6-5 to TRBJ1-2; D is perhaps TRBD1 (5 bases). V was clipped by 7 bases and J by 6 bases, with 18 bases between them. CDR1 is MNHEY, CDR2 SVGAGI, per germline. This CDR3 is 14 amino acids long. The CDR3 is CASTRRDGIDGYTF. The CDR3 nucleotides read TGTGCCAGCACCCGGCGGGACGGCATCGATGGCTACACCTTC.

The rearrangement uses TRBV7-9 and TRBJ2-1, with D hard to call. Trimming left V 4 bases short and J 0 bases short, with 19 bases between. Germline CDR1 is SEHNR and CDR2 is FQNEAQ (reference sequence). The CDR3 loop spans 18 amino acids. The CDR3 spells CASSSVLRALISYNEQFF. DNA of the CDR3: TGTGCCAGCAGCTCGGTCCTACGTGCCCTAATCTCCTACAATGAGCAGTTCTTC. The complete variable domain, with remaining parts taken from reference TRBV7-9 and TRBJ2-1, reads DTGVSQNPRHKITKRGQNVTFRCDPISEHNRLYWYRQTLGQGPEFLTYFQNEAQLEKSRLLSDRFSAERPKGSFSTLEIQRTEQGDSAMYLCASSSVLRALISYNEQFFGPGTRLTVL.

CDR3 nucleotide sequence: TGTGCCAGCACCCCAGCGGGGGGGCTTACCGGGGAGCTGTTTTTT. Its translation is CASTPAGGLTGELFF. The V gene is TRBV3-1 (or the pseudogene TRBV3-2), the J gene TRBJ2-2, with TRBD2 matching 10 bases. Germline CDR1 and CDR2: LGHDT and YNNKEL (reference sequence). The CDR3 spans 15 residues. V shed 7 bases, J shed 5 bases, and the junction held 7 bases outside the gene matches.

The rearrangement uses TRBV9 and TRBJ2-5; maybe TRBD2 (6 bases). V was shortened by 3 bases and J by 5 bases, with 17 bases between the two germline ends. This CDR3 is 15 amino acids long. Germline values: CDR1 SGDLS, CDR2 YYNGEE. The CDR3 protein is CASSELATVRETQYF. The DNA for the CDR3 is TGTGCCAGCAGCGAACTAGCAACCGTGCGGGAGACCCAGTACTTC.

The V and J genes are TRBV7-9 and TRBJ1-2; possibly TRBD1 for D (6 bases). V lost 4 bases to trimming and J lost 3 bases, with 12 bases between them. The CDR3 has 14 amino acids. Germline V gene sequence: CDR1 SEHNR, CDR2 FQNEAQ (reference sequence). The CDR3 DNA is TGTGCCAGCAGCTCGAGGGACACGTACTATGGCTACACCTTC. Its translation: CASSSRDTYYGYTF.

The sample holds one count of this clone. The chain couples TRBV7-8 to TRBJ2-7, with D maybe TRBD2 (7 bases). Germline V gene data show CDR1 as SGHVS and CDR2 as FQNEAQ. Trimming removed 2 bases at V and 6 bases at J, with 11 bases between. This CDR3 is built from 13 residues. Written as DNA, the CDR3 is TGTGCCAGCAGCTTAAGGGGGGGCGGCGAGCAGTACGTC. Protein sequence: CASSLRGGGEQYV.

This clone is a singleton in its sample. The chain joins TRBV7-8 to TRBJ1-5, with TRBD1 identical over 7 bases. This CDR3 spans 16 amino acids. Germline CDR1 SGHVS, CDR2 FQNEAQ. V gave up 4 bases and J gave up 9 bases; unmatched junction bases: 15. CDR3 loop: CASSSPGQYNSWPQHF. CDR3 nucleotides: TGTGCCAGCAGCTCTCCGGGACAGTACAACTCGTGGCCCCAGCATTTT.

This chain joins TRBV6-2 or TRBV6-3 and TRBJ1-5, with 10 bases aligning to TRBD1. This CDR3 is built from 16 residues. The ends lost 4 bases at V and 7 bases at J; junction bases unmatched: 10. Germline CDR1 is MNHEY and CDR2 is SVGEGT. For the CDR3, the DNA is TGTGCCAGCAGTTCCCGGGACAGGGGATATGGCCAGCCCCAGCATTTT. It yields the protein CASSSRDRGYGQPQHF.

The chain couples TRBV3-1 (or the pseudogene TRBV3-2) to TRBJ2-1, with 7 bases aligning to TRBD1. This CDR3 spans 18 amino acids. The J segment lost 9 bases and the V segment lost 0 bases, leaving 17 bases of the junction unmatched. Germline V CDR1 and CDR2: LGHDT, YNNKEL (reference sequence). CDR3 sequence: CASSQDSDRQGVSSEQFF. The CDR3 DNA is TGTGCCAGCAGCCAAGATTCCGACCGACAGGGTGTTTCCAGTGAGCAGTTCTTC.

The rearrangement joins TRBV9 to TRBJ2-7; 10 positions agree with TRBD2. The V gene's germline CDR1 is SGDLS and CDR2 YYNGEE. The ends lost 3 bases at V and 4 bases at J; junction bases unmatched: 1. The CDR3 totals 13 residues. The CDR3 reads CASSGSGGYEQYV. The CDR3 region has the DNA TGTGCCAGCAGCGGTAGCGGGGGGTACGAGCAGTACGTC.

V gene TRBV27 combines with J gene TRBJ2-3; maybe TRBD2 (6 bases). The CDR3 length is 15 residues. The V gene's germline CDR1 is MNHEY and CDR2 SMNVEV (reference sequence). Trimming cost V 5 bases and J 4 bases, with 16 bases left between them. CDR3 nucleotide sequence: TGTGCCAGCAGTCCCAGTGGGAGGCATCCAGATACGCAGTATTTT. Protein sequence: CASSPSGRHPDTQYF.

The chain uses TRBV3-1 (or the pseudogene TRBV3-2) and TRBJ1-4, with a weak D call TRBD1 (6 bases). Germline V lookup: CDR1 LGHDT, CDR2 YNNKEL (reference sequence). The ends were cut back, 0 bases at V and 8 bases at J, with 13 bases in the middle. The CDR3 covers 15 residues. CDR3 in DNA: TGTGCCAGCAGCCAAGATATAGGGGGTCGGGAAAAACTGTTTTTT. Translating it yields CASSQDIGGREKLFF.

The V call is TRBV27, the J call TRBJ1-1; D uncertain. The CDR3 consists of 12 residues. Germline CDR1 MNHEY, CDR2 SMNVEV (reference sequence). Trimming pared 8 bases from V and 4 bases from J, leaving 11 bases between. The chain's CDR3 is CASWRWGTEAFF. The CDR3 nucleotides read TGTGCCAGCTGGAGGTGGGGCACTGAAGCTTTCTTT.

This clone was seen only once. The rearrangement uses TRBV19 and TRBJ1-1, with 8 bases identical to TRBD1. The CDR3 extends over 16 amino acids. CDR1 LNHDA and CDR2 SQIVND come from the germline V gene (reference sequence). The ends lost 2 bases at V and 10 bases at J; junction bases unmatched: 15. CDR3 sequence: CASSIPPGQGALSAFF. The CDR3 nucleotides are TGTGCCAGTAGTATACCGCCCGGGCAGGGGGCGTTATCAGCTTTCTTT.

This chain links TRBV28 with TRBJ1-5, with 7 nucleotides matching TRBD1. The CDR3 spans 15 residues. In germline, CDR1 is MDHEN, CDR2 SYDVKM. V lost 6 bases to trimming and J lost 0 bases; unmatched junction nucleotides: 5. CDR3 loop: CASRPTGASNQPQHF. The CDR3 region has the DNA TGTGCCAGCAGACCAACAGGGGCTAGCAATCAGCCCCAGCATTTT.

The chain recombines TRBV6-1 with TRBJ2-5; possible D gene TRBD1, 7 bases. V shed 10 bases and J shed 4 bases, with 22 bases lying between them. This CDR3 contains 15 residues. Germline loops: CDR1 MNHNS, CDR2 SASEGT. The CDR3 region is CATQNEGARGETQYF. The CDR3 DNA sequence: TGTGCCACCCAAAACGAGGGGGCGCGGGGAGAGACCCAGTACTTC.

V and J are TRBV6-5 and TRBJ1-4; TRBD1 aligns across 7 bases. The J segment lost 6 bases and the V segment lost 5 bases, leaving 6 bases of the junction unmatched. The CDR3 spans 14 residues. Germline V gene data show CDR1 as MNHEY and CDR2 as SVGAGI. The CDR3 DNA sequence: TGTGCCAGCAGTACAGACAGGGCCTATGAAAAACTGTTTTTT. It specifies CASSTDRAYEKLFF.

The DNA for the CDR3 is TGTGCCAGTAGTCCCCTGGGGGGGCTTCAGTACTTC. Protein product: CASSPLGGLQYF. This chain joins TRBV19 and TRBJ2-4; maybe TRBD2 (7 bases). Germline CDR1 and CDR2: LNHDA and SQIVND (reference sequence). The CDR3 has 12 residues. V was pared by 5 bases and J by 11 bases, with 13 bases between.

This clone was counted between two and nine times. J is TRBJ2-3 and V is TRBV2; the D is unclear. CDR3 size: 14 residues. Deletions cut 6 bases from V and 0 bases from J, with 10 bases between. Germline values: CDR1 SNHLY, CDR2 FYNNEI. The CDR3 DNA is TGTGCCAGCAGGCCGCCCTATAGCACAGATACGCAGTATTTT. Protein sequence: CASRPPYSTDTQYF. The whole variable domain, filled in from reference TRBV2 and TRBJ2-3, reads EPEVTQTPSHQVTQMGQEVILRCVPISNHLYFYWYRQILGQKVEFLVSFYNNEISEKSEIFDDQFSVERPDGSNFTLKIRSTKLEDSAMYFCASRPPYSTDTQYFGPGTRLTVL.

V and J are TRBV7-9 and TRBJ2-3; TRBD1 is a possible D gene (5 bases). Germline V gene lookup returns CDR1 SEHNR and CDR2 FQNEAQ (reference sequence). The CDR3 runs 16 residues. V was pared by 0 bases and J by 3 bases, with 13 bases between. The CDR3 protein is CASSLAPGQRTDTQYF. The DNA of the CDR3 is TGTGCCAGCAGCTTAGCGCCCGGACAAAGGACAGATACGCAGTATTTT.

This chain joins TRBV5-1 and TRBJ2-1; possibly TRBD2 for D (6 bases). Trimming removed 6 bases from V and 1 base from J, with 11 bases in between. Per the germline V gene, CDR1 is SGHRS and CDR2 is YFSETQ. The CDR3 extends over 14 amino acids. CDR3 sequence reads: CASTLGGSYNEQFF. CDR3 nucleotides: TGCGCCAGCACCCTGGGGGGTTCCTACAATGAGCAGTTCTTC. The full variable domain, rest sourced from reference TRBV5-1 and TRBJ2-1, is KAGVTQTPRYLIKTRGQQVTLSCSPISGHRSVSWYQQTPGQGLQFLFEYFSETQRNKGNFPGRFSGRQFSNSRSEMNVSTLELGDSALYLCASTLGGSYNEQFFGPGTRLTVL.

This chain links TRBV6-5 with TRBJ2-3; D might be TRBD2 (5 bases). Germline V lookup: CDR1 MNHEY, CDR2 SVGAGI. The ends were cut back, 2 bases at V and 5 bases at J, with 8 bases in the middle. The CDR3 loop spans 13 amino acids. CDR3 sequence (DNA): TGTGCCAGCAGTTACGAGGGTTTAGATACGCAGTATTTT. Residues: CASSYEGLDTQYF.

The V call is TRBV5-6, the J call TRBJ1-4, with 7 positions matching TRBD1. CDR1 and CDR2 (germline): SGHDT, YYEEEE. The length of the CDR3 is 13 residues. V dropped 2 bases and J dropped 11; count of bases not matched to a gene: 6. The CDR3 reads CASSFGQEFKLFF. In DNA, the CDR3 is TGTGCCAGCAGCTTTGGACAGGAGTTTAAACTGTTTTTT.

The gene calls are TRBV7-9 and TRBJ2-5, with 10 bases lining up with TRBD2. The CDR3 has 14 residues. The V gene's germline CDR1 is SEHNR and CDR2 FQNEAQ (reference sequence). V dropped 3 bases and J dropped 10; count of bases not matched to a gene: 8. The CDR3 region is CASSLLAGDRGQYF. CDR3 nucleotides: TGTGCCAGCAGCTTGCTAGCGGGAGATAGGGGCCAGTACTTC.